Each of the 9 T cell receptor beta chains below was sequenced from the same sample in a study of neoadjuvant nivolumab and ipilimumab in lung cancer. Profiling relied on immunoSEQ multiplex PCR, and the TCRdb table lists in-frame clones only, not all of them. The sample lists 3,000 to 4,500 clones; over 70% were seen once. The sample here was peripheral blood, taken after neoadjuvant nivolumab, alone or with ipilimumab, at or shortly before surgery. The receptors originated from an adult with non-small cell lung cancer.

This chain links TRBV5-1 with TRBJ1-5; a weak D match, TRBD1 (5 bases). The ends were cut back, 0 bases at V and 5 bases at J, with 15 bases in the middle. Germline-derived CDR1 and CDR2 are SGHRS and YFSETQ. This CDR3 comprises 16 residues. DNA of the CDR3: TGCGCCAGCAGCTTGGGGGACCTGACGGGTCATCAGCCCCAGCATTTT. It specifies CASSLGDLTGHQPQHF.

This chain connects TRBV5-1 to TRBJ1-1; D not resolved. Germline assignment: CDR1 SGHRS and CDR2 YFSETQ. V was trimmed by 3 bases and J by 2 bases, leaving 11 bases between them. The CDR3 has 14 residues. CDR3 sequence: CASSYQESNTEAFF. The DNA of the CDR3 is TGCGCCAGCAGCTACCAAGAATCCAACACTGAAGCTTTCTTT.

The CDR3 DNA reads as TGTGCCAGCAGCTCGGGACAGAGGTCTGGAAACACCATATATTTT. Its protein is CASSSGQRSGNTIYF. V usage is TRBV7-2 and J usage is TRBJ1-3, with 7 nucleotides matching TRBD1. The germline V gene has CDR1 SGHTA and CDR2 FQGNSA. CDR3 length: 15 residues. Trimming cost V 4 bases and J 1 base; bases outside gene matches: 4.

V usage is TRBV5-4 and J usage is TRBJ2-5, with D perhaps matching TRBD1 (6 bases). Germline assignment: CDR1 SGHNT and CDR2 YYREEE (reference sequence). The germline V and J ends were trimmed by 4 bases and 4 bases, with 14 bases remaining between them. The CDR3 runs to 14 residues. In nucleotides, the CDR3 is TGTGCCAGCAGCCCCCGAGGGGGTGGAGAGACCCAGTACTTC. Its protein product is CASSPRGGGETQYF.

The V and J genes are TRBV2 and TRBJ1-2; weak D call: TRBD1 (5 bases). CDR1 SNHLY and CDR2 FYNNEI come from the germline V gene. The CDR3 is made up of 15 amino acids. The V end lost 0 bases, the J end lost 4 bases, and 12 bases lay between the germline ends. CDR3 residues: CASSEADAGSYGYTF. In nucleotides, the CDR3 is TGTGCCAGCAGTGAAGCGGATGCAGGGAGCTATGGCTACACCTTC.

The chain links TRBV7-9 to TRBJ2-3; a weak D match, TRBD2 (6 bases). Germline CDR1 is SEHNR and CDR2 is FQNEAQ (reference sequence). The CDR3 runs 16 residues. V gave up 5 bases and J gave up 0 bases, with 15 bases separating them. As DNA, the CDR3 is TGTGCCAGCAGCATAGGGTTTGCGGGGAGCACAGATACGCAGTATTTT. This codes for CASSIGFAGSTDTQYF.

V and J are TRBV19 and TRBJ2-7; 11 nucleotides align to TRBD1. The CDR3 has 15 residues. Germline V gene lookup returns CDR1 LNHDA and CDR2 SQIVND (reference sequence). The V gene end was trimmed by 7 bases and the J gene end by 3 bases; junction bases not matched to a gene: 8. CDR3: CASTFAGTGGYEQYF. CDR3 nucleotide sequence: TGTGCCAGTACCTTCGCCGGGACAGGGGGCTACGAGCAGTACTTC.

This clone has a handful of counts. The chain employs TRBV30 and TRBJ1-5; 7 bases fit TRBD1. The CDR3 runs to 14 residues. CDR1 and CDR2 (germline): GTSNPN, SVGIG (reference sequence). After removal of 2 bases from V and 6 bases from J, the junction contained 7 bases not matched to a gene. The CDR3 sequence: CAWSPRQGGQPQHF. The CDR3 DNA reads as TGTGCCTGGAGTCCGCGACAGGGAGGTCAGCCCCAGCATTTT.

The chain employs TRBV5-1 and TRBJ2-2, with 7 bases fitting TRBD2. V lost 3 bases and J lost 4; bases outside the gene matches: 6. CDR1 is SGHRS and CDR2 is YFSETQ in the germline V gene. The CDR3 covers 15 residues. The CDR3 sequence: CASSSLGGGTGELFF. CDR3 nucleotide sequence: TGCGCCAGCAGCTCCCTTGGGGGGGGCACCGGGGAGCTGTTTTTT.